This TCR beta chain was found in a study of regulatory T cells in long-lasting Graves disease. As for time point: newly diagnosed GD, antithyroid drugs for less than 3 months. Extracted PBMC RNA gave rise to the TCR library. This clonotype has at least ten counts. Construction of TCR beta libraries relied on iRepertoire HTBI primers and on Arm-PCR targeting CDR3 regions. TCRdb re-called the multiplex PCR reads through MiXCR, storing one row per CDR3 protein. Of 450,000 to 700,000 distinct CDR3 sequences in the sample, roughly 12% were seen once. J was trimmed by 2 bases and V by 0 bases; bases with no gene match: 4. Germline CDR1 is SGDLS and CDR2 is YYNGEE. The CDR3 runs to 16 residues. These sequences were also reported in another study, on T cells in Graves' hyperthyroidism and ophthalmopathy. Per that paper: Every diagnosis used clinical symptoms, serum thyroxine and TRAb, thyroid ultrasound and orbital computed tomography. Most expanded thyroid clonotypes above 0.001 also appeared in blood.

The V and J genes are TRBV9 and TRBJ2-1; TRBD2 agrees at 8 bases. This clonotype originated in a man between 25 and 39 years old with Graves disease. Material: peripheral blood mononuclear cells (PBMCs), obtained at new diagnosis, from a patient treated with antithyroid drugs. CDR3 sequence: CASSVETSGTYNEQFF. The CDR3 DNA reads as TGTGCCAGCAGCGTAGAAACTAGCGGTACCTACAATGAGCAGTTCTTC.